Presented here are 6 T cell receptor beta chains from one specimen sequenced in a study of neurological immune-mediated disorders. MiXCR, run by TCRdb on the 5' RACE reads, gives a single entry per CDR3 protein. Of 70,000 to 95,000 distinct CDR3 sequences listed, roughly 15% are singletons. Input material: PBMCs. These receptors all come from a woman between 45 and 65 years old in good health.

This clonotype was observed many times. The chain joins TRBV20-1 to TRBJ2-7; 8 bases agree with TRBD2. Germline CDR1 is DFQATT and CDR2 is SNEGSKA (reference sequence). The CDR3 length is 13 residues. V shed 1 base, J shed 5 bases, and the junction held 4 bases outside the gene matches. CDR3 bases: TGCAGTGCTAGAGCCAGCGGGAGCGACGAGCAGTACTTC. Translating it yields CSARASGSDEQYF.

This clonotype was seen many times. The rearrangement joins TRBV5-6 to TRBJ2-5, with TRBD1 as a possible D gene (5 bases). The length of the CDR3 is 17 residues. V gave up 0 bases and J gave up 2 bases, with 17 bases separating them. The germline gives CDR1 SGHDT, CDR2 YYEEEE. DNA of the CDR3: TGTGCCAGCAGCTTGGCGGGCGGACAAATATTACAAGAGACCCAGTACTTC. It codes for CASSLAGGQILQETQYF.

This clonotype came up many times. The chain links TRBV3-1 to TRBJ1-4, with unresolved D. This CDR3 contains 15 residues. CDR1 and CDR2 (germline): LGHDT, YNNKEL (reference sequence). The ends were cut back, 1 base at V and 8 bases at J, with 14 bases in the middle. The CDR3 loop reads CASSQVHPEDEKLFF. Here the CDR3 DNA reads TGTGCCAGCAGCCAAGTTCACCCCGAGGACGAAAAACTGTTTTTT.

In its sample, this clonotype was seen many times. The V call is TRBV20-1, the J call TRBJ1-2, with 11 bases lining up with TRBD1. The germline V gene has CDR1 DFQATT and CDR2 SNEGSKA (reference sequence). V shed 1 base, J shed 2 bases, and the junction held 6 bases outside the gene matches. The CDR3 extends over 16 amino acids. CDR3 residues: CSARASGTGGNYGYTF. As DNA, the CDR3 is TGCAGTGCTAGAGCTTCCGGGACAGGGGGAAACTATGGCTACACCTTC.

This chain uses TRBV12-3 or TRBV12-4 with TRBJ2-2, with D perhaps matching TRBD2 (5 bases). The CDR3 sequence is 14 residues long. The V end lost 2 bases, the J end lost 6 bases, and 10 bases lay between the germline ends. Written as DNA, the CDR3 is TGTGCCAGCAGTTTACCACGGGGAGCCGGGGAGCTGTTTTTT. The encoded protein is CASSLPRGAGELFF.

This clonotype was found many times. The rearrangement links TRBV7-9 to TRBJ1-2, with TRBD1 identical over 7 bases. The CDR3 is 13 amino acids. V trimming: 8 bases; J trimming: 6 bases; junction bases outside the gene matches: 9. Germline CDR1 reads SEHNR; CDR2 reads FQNEAQ (reference sequence). The CDR3 region is CASGRQGGDGYTF. The CDR3 DNA reads as TGTGCCAGCGGTAGACAGGGAGGGGATGGCTACACCTTC.